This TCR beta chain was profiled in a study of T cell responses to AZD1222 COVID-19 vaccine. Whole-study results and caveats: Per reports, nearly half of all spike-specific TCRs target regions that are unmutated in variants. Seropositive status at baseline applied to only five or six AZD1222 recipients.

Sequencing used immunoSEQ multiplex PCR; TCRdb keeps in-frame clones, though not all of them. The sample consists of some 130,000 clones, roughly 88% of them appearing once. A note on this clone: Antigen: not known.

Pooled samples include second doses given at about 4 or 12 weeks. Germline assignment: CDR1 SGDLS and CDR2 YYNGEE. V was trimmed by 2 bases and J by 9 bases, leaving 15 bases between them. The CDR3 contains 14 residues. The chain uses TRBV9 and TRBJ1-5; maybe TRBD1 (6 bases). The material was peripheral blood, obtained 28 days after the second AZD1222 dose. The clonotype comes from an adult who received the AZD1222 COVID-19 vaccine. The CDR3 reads CASSVTGNASPQHF. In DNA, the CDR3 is TGTGCCAGCAGCGTCACAGGGAACGCCTCGCCCCAGCATTTT.